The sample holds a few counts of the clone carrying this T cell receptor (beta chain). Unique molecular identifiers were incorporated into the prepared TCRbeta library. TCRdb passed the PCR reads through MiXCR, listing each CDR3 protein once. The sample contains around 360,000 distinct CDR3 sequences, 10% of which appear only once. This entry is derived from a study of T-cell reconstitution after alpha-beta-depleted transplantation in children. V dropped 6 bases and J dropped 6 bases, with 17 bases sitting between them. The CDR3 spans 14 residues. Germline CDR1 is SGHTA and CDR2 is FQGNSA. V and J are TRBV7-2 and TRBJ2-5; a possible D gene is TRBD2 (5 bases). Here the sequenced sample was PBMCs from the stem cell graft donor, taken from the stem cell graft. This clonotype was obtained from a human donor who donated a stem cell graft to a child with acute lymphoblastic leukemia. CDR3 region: CASSWTAAGKTQYF. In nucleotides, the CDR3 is TGTGCCAGCAGTTGGACGGCCGCCGGGAAGACCCAGTACTTC.